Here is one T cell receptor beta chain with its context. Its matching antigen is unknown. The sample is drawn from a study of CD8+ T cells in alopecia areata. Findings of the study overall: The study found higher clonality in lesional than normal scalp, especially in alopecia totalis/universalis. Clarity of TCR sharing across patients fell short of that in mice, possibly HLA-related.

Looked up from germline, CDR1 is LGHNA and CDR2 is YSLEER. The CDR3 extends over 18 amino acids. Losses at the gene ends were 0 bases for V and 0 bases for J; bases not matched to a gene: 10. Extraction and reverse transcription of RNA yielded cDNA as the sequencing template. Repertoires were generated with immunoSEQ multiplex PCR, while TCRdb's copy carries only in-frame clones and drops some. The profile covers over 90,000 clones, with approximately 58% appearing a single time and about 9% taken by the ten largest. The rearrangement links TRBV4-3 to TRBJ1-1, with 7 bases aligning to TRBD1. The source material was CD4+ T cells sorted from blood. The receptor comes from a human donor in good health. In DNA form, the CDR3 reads TGCGCCAGCAGCCAAGATCTTACCAGGGGGAAGGTGAACACTGAAGCTTTCTTT. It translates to CASSQDLTRGKVNTEAFF.